The clone carrying this TCR beta chain was detected ten times or more. What it binds is unknown. Presentation of ophthalmopathy in the donors involved moderate-to-severe activity, CAS ≥3, NOSPECS ≥4 and a duration under 3 months. Someone took the PBMCs out of more than 9 ml of fresh peripheral blood. Amplifying from RNA transcripts, the study obtained TCR beta CDR3 regions. Investigators did first-round RT-PCR with HTBI primers, then second-round multiplex PCR. In TCRdb, the multiplex PCR reads were re-called with MiXCR into one record per CDR3 protein. In the table there are about 210,000 distinct CDR3 sequences, under 30% of which are singletons. CDR1 MNHNS and CDR2 SASEGT come from the germline V gene. With 2 bases removed from V and 4 bases from J, the gap between germline ends came to 14 bases. The CDR3 consists of 15 residues. The data belong to a study of Graves' ophthalmopathy and Graves' hyperthyroidism. General study results and limits: Using a 13-signature model, the authors split ophthalmopathy from stable hyperthyroidism, with approximately 88% sensitivity and approximately 78% specificity. Blood repertoires reportedly contained most expanded thyroid clonotypes above 0.001 frequency.

Sequences were obtained from peripheral blood. This chain links TRBV6-1 with TRBJ2-5, with D possibly being TRBD2 (6 bases). This receptor was obtained from a man aged 50-60 years with Graves' ophthalmopathy. This chain's CDR3 is CASSERRGSRETQYF. CDR3 nucleotide sequence: TGTGCCAGCAGTGAAAGGAGGGGTAGCCGAGAGACCCAGTACTTC.